These T cell receptor beta chains were read from a single sample in a study of human T cells and chemical hapten exposure. Using its own MiXCR run on the RACE reads, TCRdb lists one record per CDR3 protein. The sample has a few hundred thousand distinct CDR3 sequences; about 6% are singletons. Sequenced material: whole blood, taken in connection with sensitization to the hapten diphenylcyclopropenone (DPC). These receptors originate from a woman younger than 35 with alopecia areata. Some clones in this sample may be carry-over from other donors' samples. The CDR3 runs from the conserved cysteine through the conserved F or W. Fields, in order: clone size, V gene, D gene, J gene, CDR3 DNA, CDR3 protein. A D gene is named only where the DNA matches it firmly. Size is omitted from some rows. Given values are once, few, many or a class for expanded clones.

NA	TRBV12-3/TRBV12-4	NA	TRBJ2-3	TGTGCCAGCAGTTTTGCGGGCTTAAAGGGGGCAGATACGCAGTATTTT	CASSFAGLKGADTQYF
many	TRBV4-2	NA	TRBJ1-6	TGTGCCAGCAGCCAACTCCCGGGATGGCAGGCGTATAATTCACCCCTCCACTTT	CASSQLPGWQAYNSPLHF
many	TRBV28	TRBD2	TRBJ2-4	TGTGCCAGCAGTCCCCTCTACGGGAGGGCCGAGGCCAAAAACATTCAGTACTTC	CASSPLYGRAEAKNIQYF
many	TRBV4-1	NA	TRBJ1-1	TGCGCCAGCAGCCAAGGGTGGGGGGGCACAATTAACACTGAAGCTTTCTTT	CASSQGWGGTINTEAFF
many	TRBV5-1	NA	TRBJ2-3	TGCGCCAGCAGTCCCGGGACTCAGTCAGATACGCAGTATTTT	CASSPGTQSDTQYF
many	TRBV20-1	NA	TRBJ2-3	TGCAGTGCTAGACAGTCCGGGTTGGGAGATACGCAGTATTTT	CSARQSGLGDTQYF
few	TRBV10-3	NA	TRBJ2-3	TGTGCCATCAGCGTTACAGATACGCAGTATTTT	CAISVTDTQYF
NA	TRBV11-2	NA	TRBJ2-3	TGTGCCAGCAGCTTCGGGACACCTAGCACAGATACGCAGTATTTT	CASSFGTPSTDTQYF
many	TRBV7-9	NA	TRBJ1-2	TGTGCCAGCAGCTTGGGCGATGCTAACTATGGCTACACCTTC	CASSLGDANYGYTF
many	TRBV12-3/TRBV12-4	NA	TRBJ1-1	TGTGCCAGCACCCCTGATCGTAGGGGACGAGCTTTCTTT	CASTPDRRGRAFF
many	TRBV7-9	NA	TRBJ1-4	TGTGCCAGCAGCTCACAGGGTAGTGAAAAACTGTTTTTT	CASSSQGSEKLFF
NA	TRBV6-2/TRBV6-3	TRBD1	TRBJ2-2	TGTGCCAGCAACAGGGGGGCGTTTGCCGGGGAGCTGTTTTTT	CASNRGAFAGELFF
many	TRBV11-2	NA	TRBJ1-3	TGTGCCAGCAGCCCCTTACAAGGTTGGAGAAACACCATATATTTT	CASSPLQGWRNTIYF
many	TRBV12-3/TRBV12-4	TRBD2	TRBJ2-3	TGTGCCAGCAGTTTACGTCTAGCGGGCGGTGCAGATACGCAGTATTTT	CASSLRLAGGADTQYF
NA	TRBV6-2/TRBV6-3	NA	TRBJ1-1	TGTGCCAGCAGTTACCCCTCATCCAGGGAGACTAAGTGGGGGGACACTGAAGCTTTCTTT	CASSYPSSRETKWGDTEAFF
many	TRBV6-1	NA	TRBJ1-1	TGTGCCAGCATTATTAACACTGAAGCTTTCTTT	CASIINTEAFF
many	TRBV5-5	NA	TRBJ1-1	TGTGCCAGCAGCCCAGAAACGGAGAACACTGAAGCTTTCTTT	CASSPETENTEAFF
few	TRBV7-9	NA	TRBJ1-2	TGTGCCAGCAGCGTTCCCCCAGGGCCCCCGGGGTTC	CASSVPPGPPGF
many	TRBV6-2/TRBV6-3	NA	TRBJ1-3	TGTGCCAGCACCGCCTCCAGGGCCTCTGGAAACACCATATATTTT	CASTASRASGNTIYF
many	TRBV20-1	NA	TRBJ1-6	TGCAGTGCAACGGAGAGGGCTCTAAATAATTCACCCCTCCACTTT	CSATERALNNSPLHF
NA	TRBV6-1	NA	TRBJ2-7	TGTGCCAGCAGTCCCCCCCTGGCATTGTCCTACGAGCAGTACTTC	CASSPPLALSYEQYF
many	TRBV6-6	NA	TRBJ2-6	TGTGCCAGCAGTTACAGGAAAAGCTCTGGGGCCAACGTCCTGACTTTC	CASSYRKSSGANVLTF
many	TRBV4-3	TRBD1	TRBJ2-7	TGCGCCAGCAGCCAAGATAGGGGGACAGGGTCCTACGAGCAGTACTTC	CASSQDRGTGSYEQYF
many	TRBV7-2	NA	TRBJ2-3	TGTGCCAGCAGCCCAACAGGGATAGATACGCAGTATTTT	CASSPTGIDTQYF
NA	TRBV7-2	NA	TRBJ1-1	TGTGCCAGCAGCTTAGGGCTGGGTTGGGACCTTCTTGAAGCTTTCTTT	CASSLGLGWDLLEAFF
NA	TRBV10-3	NA	TRBJ2-3	TGTGCCATCAGGGGGGGCACAGATACGCAGTATTTT	CAIRGGTDTQYF
NA	TRBV12-3/TRBV12-4	TRBD1	TRBJ2-7	TGTGCCAGCGGCCGGGACAGTTTTTTCCGCGAGCAGTACTTC	CASGRDSFFREQYF
many	TRBV6-5	NA	TRBJ2-6	TGTGCCAGCAGTCCTTTAGGTGGGGCCAACGTCCTGACTTTC	CASSPLGGANVLTF
NA	TRBV5-8	NA	TRBJ2-3	TGTGCCAGCAGTTCCCGGACGGCTCCAGTCACAGATACGCAGTATTTT	CASSSRTAPVTDTQYF
NA	TRBV6-2/TRBV6-3	NA	TRBJ2-5	TGTGCCAGCACCTCAACCTCGGACAATCAAGAGACCCAGTACTTC	CASTSTSDNQETQYF
many	TRBV20-1	TRBD2	TRBJ2-3	TGCAGTGCTAGCCTAGCTAGCGGGGGATGGGCAGATACGCAGTATTTT	CSASLASGGWADTQYF
many	TRBV10-3	NA	TRBJ1-5	TGTGCCATCAGTGAGTCGGGGCCCAGAGCCCAGCATTTT	CAISESGPRAQHF
NA	TRBV6-2/TRBV6-3	NA	TRBJ2-3	TGTGCCAGCAGTTACTCGATTAGGGTAGGCACAGATACGCAGTATTTT	CASSYSIRVGTDTQYF
NA	TRBV29-1	NA	TRBJ2-3	TGCAGCGTTGACTGGGTCCTTCGAACAGATACGCAGTATTTT	CSVDWVLRTDTQYF
NA	TRBV2	NA	TRBJ2-3	TGTGCCAGCAGTGACCGGGTCGGCAGTACGCAGTATTTT	CASSDRVGSTQYF
NA	TRBV12-3/TRBV12-4	NA	TRBJ1-2	TGTGCCAGCAGTCCGGGCCAGGGGCGCGTCTATGGCTACACCTTC	CASSPGQGRVYGYTF
NA	TRBV5-6	NA	TRBJ2-7	TGTGCCAGCAGCTTGGCTACTGATAGCCCCTACGAGCAGTACTTC	CASSLATDSPYEQYF
few	TRBV20-1	TRBD1	TRBJ1-3	TGCAGTGCTCTAAAGACAGGGGGACGAAACACCATATATTTT	CSALKTGGRNTIYF
NA	TRBV20-1	NA	TRBJ1-1	TGCAGTGCTCGTGAGTACAGCTACACTGAAGCTTTCTTT	CSAREYSYTEAFF
NA	TRBV20-1	NA	TRBJ2-3	TGCAGTGCTAGAGACCGGGACAGCACAGATACGCAGTATTTT	CSARDRDSTDTQYF
many	TRBV4-2	NA	TRBJ1-4	TGTGCCAGCAGCCAAGCACGACAGAGAAATGAAAAACTGTTTTTT	CASSQARQRNEKLFF
many	TRBV6-6	NA	TRBJ1-1	TGTGCCAGCAGATTCCCGGGACACACAAACACTGAAGCTTTCTTT	CASRFPGHTNTEAFF
NA	TRBV9	NA	TRBJ2-5	TGTGCCAGCAGCGTAGCGATGCTAACCCAGTACTTC	CASSVAMLTQYF
many	TRBV18	NA	TRBJ2-7	TGTGCCAGCTCACCGGCAGCCAATAGTCCCGAGCAGTACTTC	CASSPAANSPEQYF
many	TRBV2	NA	TRBJ2-3	TGTGCCAGCAGGGTAAATACAGATACGCAGTATTTT	CASRVNTDTQYF
few	TRBV9	TRBD2	TRBJ2-3	TGTGCCAGCAGCAACCGAGCGGGGGGGCCCCCCGGAGATACGCAGTATTTT	CASSNRAGGPPGDTQYF
NA	TRBV6-1	NA	TRBJ1-5	TGTGCCAGCCTTTCTGGGCTCAGCAGACAGCCCCAGCATTTT	CASLSGLSRQPQHF
many	TRBV10-3	NA	TRBJ2-3	TGTGCCATCAGTGAGTCTTTAGGATATGCGGAGTTAGATACGCAGTATTTT	CAISESLGYAELDTQYF
few	TRBV10-3	NA	TRBJ2-7	TGTGCCATCAGTGAAGGGGGGGACGAGCAGTACTTC	CAISEGGDEQYF
many	TRBV11-2	TRBD1	TRBJ1-2	TGTGCCAGCAGCCCGGGACAGGCCTACTATGGCTACACCTTC	CASSPGQAYYGYTF
NA	TRBV24-1	TRBD2	TRBJ2-3	TGTGCCACCGGGCGGGGGGCAGCGGATACGCAGTATTTT	CATGRGAADTQYF
few	TRBV20-1	NA	TRBJ1-3	TGCAGTGCTAGAGCCACCTCATCGCAGGAATCTGGAAACACCATATATTTT	CSARATSSQESGNTIYF
few	TRBV4-1	TRBD2	TRBJ2-1	TGCGCCAGCAGCCGGCCGGGACTAGCGGCCAATGAGCAGTTCTTC	CASSRPGLAANEQFF
few	TRBV11-2	NA	TRBJ2-3	TGTGCCAGCAGCTTAGGGGCCAGACGGCCCACAGATACGCAGTATTTT	CASSLGARRPTDTQYF
NA	TRBV4-2	NA	TRBJ2-1	TGTGCCAGCAGCCAGGCCCTTCAGCTAGCGACCCGATCTGAGCAGTTCTTC	CASSQALQLATRSEQFF
many	TRBV10-3	NA	TRBJ2-3	TGTGCCATCAGTGAGTCGCAGGTTCTGGCAGATACGCAGTATTTT	CAISESQVLADTQYF
few	TRBV20-1	TRBD1	TRBJ2-1	TGCAGTGCTCTTGGACAGGGTTTAAATTTGGGGGGCCGCTTCGATGAGCAGTTCTTC	CSALGQGLNLGGRFDEQFF
NA	TRBV6-5	NA	TRBJ1-5	TGTGCCAGCAGTTACTCGCGGGGACAGCCCCAGCATTTT	CASSYSRGQPQHF